The 27 T cell receptor beta chains reported below all come from one sample, sequenced in a study of Ad26.COV2.S vaccination and SARS-CoV-2 variants. Regarding treatment: 15 to 20 received Ad26.COV2.S at low or high dose, single or two shots; 5 received placebo; per-sample allocation not given. Each sample was drawn 63 days after the first injection (of vaccine or placebo). The data were produced by immunoSEQ multiplex PCR, yet TCRdb's version contains in-frame clones alone and is incomplete. The repertoire holds a few hundred thousand clones, with approximately 90% as singletons. The source was peripheral blood, collected in a trial of Ad26.COV2.S vaccine versus placebo. The receptors here all came from a person aged 18-65 years who received the Ad26.COV2.S COVID-19 vaccine or a placebo.

This sequence joins TRBV5-4 and TRBJ2-2, with 7 positions matching TRBD2. V shed 1 base, J shed 5 bases, and the junction held 8 bases outside the gene matches. CDR1 and CDR2 (germline): SGHNT, YYREEE (reference sequence). The CDR3 extends over 16 amino acids. The CDR3 DNA follows: TGTGCCAGCAGCTTGTCTATGGGAGCGGGGACCGGGGAGCTGTTTTTT. Protein product: CASSLSMGAGTGELFF. Based on the CDR3 plus reference TRBV5-4 and TRBJ2-2, the full variable domain is ETGVTQSPTHLIKTRGQQVTLRCSSQSGHNTVSWYQQALGQGPQFIFQYYREEENGRGNFPPRFSGLQFPNYSSELNVNALELDDSALYLCASSLSMGAGTGELFFGEGSRLTVL.

V and J are TRBV6-5 and TRBJ2-2; D remains ambiguous. V was trimmed by 6 bases and J by 7 bases, leaving 15 bases between them. The V gene's germline CDR1 is MNHEY and CDR2 SVGAGI. The CDR3 covers 14 residues. The CDR3, as DNA: TGTGCCAGCAGGAGATCCTCTCAGAACGGGGAGCTGTTTTTT. It is translated as CASRRSSQNGELFF.

This chain uses TRBV11-2 with TRBJ2-1; tentatively, D is TRBD2 (5 bases). The CDR3 length is 15 residues. V lost 0 bases and J 2 bases, leaving 8 bases between the germline ends. Germline V gives CDR1 SGHAT, CDR2 FQNNGV. The CDR3 protein is CASSLEWGAYNEQFF. The CDR3 bases are TGTGCCAGCAGCTTAGAGTGGGGAGCCTACAATGAGCAGTTCTTC.

This clone was counted a single time. The chain has TRBV7-9 and TRBJ2-1; possible D gene TRBD2, 5 bases. Germline lookup yields CDR1 SEHNR and CDR2 FQNEAQ (reference sequence). The CDR3 spans 16 residues. V lost 3 bases, J lost 5 bases, and 17 bases lay in between. DNA of the CDR3: TGTGCCAGCAGCTTGGGAGCAGCCCATCGAAACAATGAGCAGTTCTTC. Amino acids: CASSLGAAHRNNEQFF.

The V call is TRBV6-5, the J call TRBJ2-3, with D hard to call. The CDR3 consists of 15 residues. The V end lost 0 bases, the J end lost 4 bases, and 11 bases lay between the germline ends. CDR1 is MNHEY, CDR2 SVGAGI, per germline. As DNA, the CDR3 is TGTGCCAGCAGTTACTCACTGGGATTGGCAGATACGCAGTATTTT. Amino acid sequence: CASSYSLGLADTQYF.

The gene calls are TRBV27 and TRBJ1-2, with TRBD1 identical over 9 bases. V shed 4 bases and J 7 bases; nucleotides not matched to a gene: 7. The CDR3 sequence is 14 residues long. Looked up from germline, CDR1 is MNHEY and CDR2 is SMNVEV (reference sequence). The CDR3 loop reads CASSSTGGDAGYTF. The CDR3 DNA reads TGTGCCAGCAGTTCGACAGGGGGGGATGCTGGCTACACCTTC.

The chain is built from TRBV11-2 and TRBJ1-4; a weak D match, TRBD1 (5 bases). V shed 1 base and J shed 4 bases, with 10 bases lying between them. CDR1 and CDR2 (germline): SGHAT, FQNNGV. The CDR3 extends over 15 amino acids. The CDR3 sequence is CASSLGLGLNEKLFF. CDR3 coding DNA: TGTGCCAGCAGCTTAGGTTTGGGGCTTAATGAAAAACTGTTTTTT.

In this sample, this clone turned up once. The chain carries TRBV7-2 and TRBJ2-5; 7 bases match TRBD1. Per germline, CDR1 SGHTA and CDR2 FQGNSA. Trimming at V came to 4 bases and at J to 7 bases, leaving 9 bases not matched to a gene. The CDR3 consists of 14 residues. CDR3 in amino acids: CASSSDRERWTQYF. The DNA for the CDR3 is TGTGCCAGCAGCTCTGACAGGGAGAGATGGACCCAGTACTTC.

This chain links TRBV9 with TRBJ2-5; D assignment may be TRBD1 or TRBD2 (5 bases each). This CDR3 is built from 14 residues. Trimming left V 4 bases short and J 1 base short, with 11 bases between. Germline V gene data show CDR1 as SGDLS and CDR2 as YYNGEE. The CDR3 DNA sequence: TGTGCCAGCAGCCTAGGGACGGCCCAAGAGACCCAGTACTTC. Amino acids: CASSLGTAQETQYF.

The chain couples TRBV6-5 to TRBJ2-3; the D is unclear. This CDR3 has 14 residues. Germline CDR1 and CDR2: MNHEY and SVGAGI. V shed 4 bases and J shed 4 bases, with 12 bases lying between them. Here the CDR3 DNA reads TGTGCCAGCAGTTCCCCCCGGTGGGCAGATACGCAGTATTTT. This gives the protein CASSSPRWADTQYF.

This clone was detected once. The chain combines TRBV7-9 with TRBJ1-4; TRBD1 agrees at 7 bases. CDR1 and CDR2 (germline): SEHNR, FQNEAQ (reference sequence). This CDR3 spans 16 amino acids. V shed 5 bases, J shed 3 bases, and the junction held 9 bases outside the gene matches. The CDR3 DNA reads TGTGCCAGCAGCCAGAACGGACAGGCCCCTAATGAAAAACTGTTTTTT. This encodes CASSQNGQAPNEKLFF.

The chain employs TRBV18 and TRBJ2-7, with 11 positions matching TRBD2. V lost 6 bases to trimming and J lost 5 bases; unmatched junction nucleotides: 15. The CDR3 is made up of 17 amino acids. In germline, CDR1 is KGHSH, CDR2 LQKENI. The CDR3 region is CASSFTRTSGLPDEQYV. CDR3 nucleotide sequence: TGTGCCAGCTCCTTTACCAGGACTAGCGGGCTACCGGACGAGCAGTACGTC.

The rearrangement joins TRBV6-5 to TRBJ2-3; no clear D gene. Germline CDR1 MNHEY, CDR2 SVGAGI. The ends were cut back, 7 bases at V and 2 bases at J, with 10 bases in the middle. The CDR3 loop spans 13 amino acids. CDR3 in amino acids: CASTWTVTDTQYF. CDR3 in DNA: TGTGCCAGCACTTGGACCGTCACAGATACGCAGTATTTT.

The chain combines TRBV6-2 or TRBV6-3 with TRBJ1-5; the D gene is possibly TRBD1 (5 bases). V was shortened by 5 bases and J by 6 bases, with 23 bases between the two germline ends. The CDR3 sequence is 17 residues long. Per the germline V gene, CDR1 is MNHEY and CDR2 is SVGEGT. CDR3 DNA sequence: TGTGCCAGCAGTCCACCTCGTGGTCAGGGTAGTATTCAGCCCCAGCATTTT. Its translation: CASSPPRGQGSIQPQHF.

V gene TRBV4-2 combines with J gene TRBJ1-3; D is ambiguous. V was cut by 3 bases and J by 0 bases, with 9 bases left in between. Looked up from germline, CDR1 is LGHNA and CDR2 is YNFKEQ. The CDR3 has 15 amino acids. CDR3 DNA: TGTGCCAGCAGCCAGGGCAGGACCTCTGGAAACACCATATATTTT. Translated: CASSQGRTSGNTIYF.

This sequence joins TRBV13 and TRBJ2-5; 12 bases are a match to TRBD2. V lost 5 bases to trimming and J lost 5 bases; unmatched junction nucleotides: 12. Germline CDR1 reads PRHDT; CDR2 reads FYEKMQ (reference sequence). This CDR3 comprises 17 residues. The CDR3 nucleotides are TGTGCCAGCAGCCCTAGACTAGCGGGAGCGTTAGGGGAGACCCAGTACTTC. Encoded protein: CASSPRLAGALGETQYF. The variable domain in full, completed from reference TRBV13 and TRBJ2-5, reads AAGVIQSPRHLIKEKRETATLKCYPIPRHDTVYWYQQGPGQDPQFLISFYEKMQSDKGSIPDRFSAQQFSDYHSELNMSSLELGDSALYFCASSPRLAGALGETQYFGPGTRLLVL.

J is TRBJ2-7 and V is TRBV1; TRBD2, as called in the table, went unchecked against the DNA. TRBV1 is termed a pseudogene. This CDR3 is built from 16 residues. CDR3 amino acids: CTSRLTSGRDPYEQYV. CDR3 in DNA: TGCACCAGCAGGTTGACTAGCGGGAGGGACCCCTACGAGCAGTACGTC.

The J gene is TRBJ1-5, the V gene TRBV2; D possibly corresponds to TRBD1 (6 bases). Germline V gene data show CDR1 as SNHLY and CDR2 as FYNNEI. The CDR3 sequence is 14 residues long. The V end was cut by 5 bases, the J end by 4 bases, with 12 bases between. The CDR3 DNA reads as TGTGCCAGCAGTTGGACAGTGGGAAATCAGCCCCAGCATTTT. It codes for CASSWTVGNQPQHF. Full variable domain (missing parts from reference TRBV2 and TRBJ1-5): EPEVTQTPSHQVTQMGQEVILRCVPISNHLYFYWYRQILGQKVEFLVSFYNNEISEKSEIFDDQFSVERPDGSNFTLKIRSTKLEDSAMYFCASSWTVGNQPQHFGDGTRLSIL.

V and J are TRBV7-6 and TRBJ2-4; 7 bases fit TRBD1. Per the germline V gene, CDR1 is SGHVS and CDR2 is FNYEAQ. The V and J ends lost 1 base and 4 bases, in that order; junction bases with no gene match: 10. The CDR3 totals 17 residues. In DNA form, the CDR3 reads TGTGCCAGCAGCTTAGAGGCTAGGGACAGAGTAAAAAACATTCAGTACTTC. Translating it yields CASSLEARDRVKNIQYF.

The rearrangement uses TRBV4-3 and TRBJ1-3; 7 bases are a match to TRBD1. The length of the CDR3 is 15 residues. Germline V gene sequence: CDR1 LGHNA, CDR2 YSLEER. The V and J ends lost 4 bases and 0 bases, in that order; junction bases with no gene match: 3. The CDR3, as DNA: TGCGCCAGCAGCCCCGGGACAGCCTCTGGAAACACCATATATTTT. Protein product: CASSPGTASGNTIYF.

The chain carries TRBV12-3 or TRBV12-4 and TRBJ1-1; D is perhaps TRBD1 (6 bases). CDR3 length equals 11 residues. V dropped 5 bases and J dropped 8 bases, with 9 bases sitting between them. The CDR3 DNA sequence: TGTGCCAGCAGTCTCGGGGGCGAAGCTTTCTTT. It encodes CASSLGGEAFF.

This rearrangement joins TRBV6-5 to TRBJ2-7; D might be TRBD1 (6 bases). Trimming pared 3 bases from V and 2 bases from J, leaving 8 bases between. This CDR3 region has 13 residues. Germline assignment: CDR1 MNHEY and CDR2 SVGAGI. The CDR3 nucleotides are TGTGCCAGCAGTTATCAGGGGACCTACGAGCAGTACTTC. Residues: CASSYQGTYEQYF.

This chain connects TRBV13 to TRBJ2-7, with 9 positions matching TRBD2. After removal of 5 bases from V and 0 bases from J, the junction contained 5 bases not matched to a gene. This CDR3 spans 15 amino acids. Germline assignment: CDR1 PRHDT and CDR2 FYEKMQ (reference sequence). This CDR3 is CASSPERGDSYEQYF. CDR3 DNA sequence: TGTGCCAGCAGCCCCGAGCGGGGGGACTCCTACGAGCAGTACTTC.

V is TRBV7-3 and J is TRBJ2-3, with D perhaps matching TRBD2 (5 bases). This CDR3 is built from 15 residues. Germline V lookup: CDR1 SGHTA, CDR2 FQGTGA. Trimming pared 2 bases from V and 2 bases from J, leaving 11 bases between. The CDR3 sequence is CASSLLAANTDTQYF. The CDR3 nucleotides are TGTGCCAGCAGCTTACTAGCAGCGAACACAGATACGCAGTATTTT.

The chain joins TRBV25-1 to TRBJ2-7; tentative D call: TRBD1 (6 bases). Trimming left V 5 bases short and J 3 bases short, with 11 bases between. Per the germline V gene, CDR1 is MGHDK and CDR2 is SYGVNS. The CDR3 spans 13 residues. CDR3 bases: TGTGCCAGCAGTCCCTCCAGGGGCTACGAGCAGTACGTC. Protein product: CASSPSRGYEQYV.

This clone was detected a few times. The chain is built from TRBV5-1 and TRBJ1-5; no clear D. This CDR3 region has 14 residues. Germline loops: CDR1 SGHRS, CDR2 YFSETQ. V lost 0 bases to trimming and J lost 10 bases, with 14 bases between them. CDR3 sequence reads: CASSLEWSVTPQHF. The CDR3, as DNA: TGCGCCAGCAGCTTGGAGTGGTCGGTTACCCCCCAGCATTTT. Based on the CDR3 plus reference TRBV5-1 and TRBJ1-5, the full variable domain is KAGVTQTPRYLIKTRGQQVTLSCSPISGHRSVSWYQQTPGQGLQFLFEYFSETQRNKGNFPGRFSGRQFSNSRSEMNVSTLELGDSALYLCASSLEWSVTPQHFGDGTRLSIL.

The V and J genes are TRBV18 and TRBJ1-2; D unclear. CDR1 is KGHSH and CDR2 is LQKENI in the germline V gene. The CDR3 has 16 residues. V gave up 0 bases and J gave up 6 bases, with 17 bases separating them. The CDR3 protein is CASSPPGLAGVDGYTF. DNA of the CDR3: TGTGCCAGCTCACCACCGGGTCTGGCTGGGGTGGATGGCTACACCTTC.